Included here is one T cell receptor beta chain sequence, with context. Two negative PCRs, clearance, or symptom resolution had been documented for recovered Cohort 3 donors. This record belongs to a study of blood T cell repertoires in COVID-19. Clones were read by immunoSEQ multiplex PCR, and TCRdb kept only the in-frame ones, dropping some. The table records 300,000 to 350,000 clones, approximately 83% of them present only once. Sample: PBMCs or T cells enriched from blood (not recorded which). The TCR sequence derives from a young man who had recovered from COVID-19.

CDR3 coding DNA: TGTGCCAGCAGCGTAGAAGTACAGGGGGCAGGAGGCTACACCTTC. The encoded protein is CASSVEVQGAGGYTF. This chain links TRBV9 with TRBJ1-2, with 9 bases that match TRBD1. Germline CDR1 reads SGDLS; CDR2 reads YYNGEE. V shed 0 bases and J 8 bases; nucleotides not matched to a gene: 8. This CDR3 is 15 amino acids long.